These 14 T cell receptor beta chains were all obtained from the same sample, sequenced in a study of cytomegalovirus exposure and HLA in healthy donors. Both 60 Vbeta primers and 13 Jbeta primers went into the PCR. TCRdb's copy holds only in-frame clones and misses some; the assay was immunoSEQ multiplex PCR. The sample holds about 180,000 clones, around 77% seen once. Material: PBMCs. The receptor source for this set is a woman between 45 and 65 years old in good health and CMV-seropositive.

This chain connects TRBV15 to TRBJ2-7; tentatively, D is TRBD1 (5 bases). The germline CDR1 and CDR2 sequences are LNHNV and YYDKDF (reference sequence). Trimming took off 0 bases at V and 4 bases at J, with 13 bases between the two ends. This CDR3 comprises 15 residues. The chain's CDR3 is CATSRDSSQGYEQYF. The CDR3 DNA reads as TGTGCCACCAGCAGAGATAGTTCCCAGGGTTACGAGCAGTACTTC. Using reference TRBV15 and TRBJ2-7 for the parts outside the CDR3, the full variable domain is DAMVIQNPRYQVTQFGKPVTLSCSQTLNHNVMYWYQQKSSQAPKLLFHYYDKDFNNEADTPDNFQSRRPNTSFCFLDIRSPGLGDTAMYLCATSRDSSQGYEQYFGPGTRLTVT.

This rearrangement joins TRBV7-2 to TRBJ1-1; no clear D gene. CDR1 and CDR2 from the germline V gene are SGHTA and FQGNSA. The CDR3 extends over 13 amino acids. The V end lost 2 bases, the J end lost 1 base, and 5 bases lay between the germline ends. The CDR3 DNA reads TGTGCCAGCAGCTTAAGAGGGAACACTGAAGCTTTCTTT. This gives the protein CASSLRGNTEAFF.

This clone came up a few times. This chain connects TRBV28 to TRBJ2-7; no clear D. Germline V gene sequence: CDR1 MDHEN, CDR2 SYDVKM. This CDR3 comprises 14 residues. Trimming removed 4 bases at V and 6 bases at J, with 16 bases between. CDR3 loop: CASSWAPSVPEQYF. For the CDR3, the DNA is TGTGCCAGCAGTTGGGCCCCGTCGGTACCCGAGCAGTACTTC. The complete variable domain, with remaining parts taken from reference TRBV28 and TRBJ2-7, reads DVKVTQSSRYLVKRTGEKVFLECVQDMDHENMFWYRQDPGLGLRLIYFSYDVKMKEKGDIPEGYSVSREKKERFSLILESASTNQTSMYLCASSWAPSVPEQYFGPGTRLTVT.

The chain links TRBV4-3 to TRBJ2-4, with 9 bases fitting TRBD2. This CDR3 region has 19 residues. CDR1 is LGHNA and CDR2 is YSLEER in the germline V gene. The trim removed 1 base at V and 1 base at J, leaving 11 bases unmatched. DNA of the CDR3: TGCGCCAGCAGCCAAGTTCAGGCTAGCGGGGCAAAGGCCAAAAACATTCAGTACTTC. Protein sequence: CASSQVQASGAKAKNIQYF.

This sequence joins TRBV9 and TRBJ1-3, with 8 bases fitting TRBD1. J gave up 3 bases and V 3 bases, and 2 bases lay outside the gene matches. The CDR3 runs to 14 residues. Germline V CDR1 and CDR2: SGDLS, YYNGEE. For the CDR3, the DNA is TGTGCCAGCAGCGGGACAGGGAGTGGAAACACCATATATTTT. Protein product: CASSGTGSGNTIYF.

The chain links TRBV19 to TRBJ1-1, with 7 bases matching TRBD1. Germline loops: CDR1 LNHDA, CDR2 SQIVND (reference sequence). CDR3 length: 12 residues. The V segment lost 7 bases and the J segment 9 bases; nucleotides outside the gene matches: 8. Here the CDR3 reads CASMRDSLQAFF. The CDR3 region has the DNA TGTGCCAGTATGCGGGACAGCCTTCAAGCTTTCTTT. The whole variable domain, remainder taken from reference TRBV19 and TRBJ1-1, is DGGITQSPKYLFRKEGQNVTLSCEQNLNHDAMYWYRQDPGQGLRLIYYSQIVNDFQKGDIAEGYSVSREKKESFPLTVTSAQKNPTAFYLCASMRDSLQAFFGQGTRLTVV.

The chain couples TRBV18 to TRBJ1-1; TRBD1 might be the D (5 bases). CDR1 is KGHSH and CDR2 is LQKENI in the germline V gene. This CDR3 is 16 amino acids long. The ends were cut back, 3 bases at V and 1 base at J, with 15 bases in the middle. For the CDR3, the DNA is TGTGCCAGCTCACCCTCGGACACCGGACCGAACACTGAAGCTTTCTTT. It encodes CASSPSDTGPNTEAFF.

The V call is TRBV12-5, the J call TRBJ2-1; 8 bases map to TRBD1. Germline assignment: CDR1 LGHNT and CDR2 FRNRAP. V lost 6 bases, J lost 6 bases, and 22 bases stayed unmatched. The CDR3 spans 19 residues. DNA of the CDR3: TGTGCTAGTGGGAGTCCGGGACAGGACCCCCCGGGAGCCCCCAATGAGCAGTTCTTC. Translated: CASGSPGQDPPGAPNEQFF. Variable domain in full (rest from reference TRBV12-5 and TRBJ2-1): DARVTQTPRHKVTEMGQEVTMRCQPILGHNTVFWYRQTMMQGLELLAYFRNRAPLDDSGMPKDRFSAEMPDATLATLKIQPSEPRDSAVYFCASGSPGQDPPGAPNEQFFGPGTRLTVL.

In this sample, this clone turned up once. The rearrangement uses TRBV4-2 and TRBJ2-2; TRBD2 agrees at 7 bases. V gave up 3 bases and J gave up 3 bases; unmatched junction bases: 7. The CDR3 is 16 amino acids. Looked up from germline, CDR1 is LGHNA and CDR2 is YNFKEQ. The CDR3 nucleotides are TGTGCCAGCAGCCAGGAAGCGGGATCCGACACCGGGGAGCTGTTTTTT. Its translation is CASSQEAGSDTGELFF.

This chain uses TRBV27 with TRBJ2-3; 7 bases are a match to TRBD2. The trim removed 9 bases at V and 3 bases at J, leaving 9 bases unmatched. Germline assignment: CDR1 MNHEY and CDR2 SMNVEV (reference sequence). CDR3 length: 14 amino acids. The CDR3, as DNA: TGTGCCAGTGCCTGGGACTACCGAACAGATACGCAGTATTTT. Translation: CASAWDYRTDTQYF.

This clone was observed a handful of times. This rearrangement joins TRBV19 to TRBJ2-3, with TRBD1 as a possible D gene (6 bases). V was cut by 7 bases and J by 4 bases, with 18 bases left in between. The germline V gene encodes CDR1 LNHDA and CDR2 SQIVND (reference sequence). The CDR3 covers 15 residues. CDR3 loop: CASNSQGLSADTQYF. Written as DNA, the CDR3 is TGTGCCAGTAATTCCCAGGGGCTTAGTGCAGATACGCAGTATTTT.

The chain joins TRBV5-1 to TRBJ2-7; 8 bases are shared with TRBD1. CDR1 SGHRS and CDR2 YFSETQ come from the germline V gene. Germline trimming cut 7 bases from V and 5 bases from J; bases unmatched to any gene: 14. This CDR3 has 15 amino acids. CDR3 in amino acids: CASRSLDRAIHEQYF. CDR3 nucleotides: TGCGCCAGCCGATCCTTGGACAGGGCGATCCACGAGCAGTACTTC.

This chain links TRBV9 with TRBJ1-6; maybe TRBD1 (6 bases). CDR1 is SGDLS and CDR2 is YYNGEE in the germline V gene. Trimming left V 3 bases short and J 5 bases short, with 15 bases between. This CDR3 comprises 16 residues. The CDR3 is CASSAKDGDNNSPLHF. CDR3 DNA sequence: TGTGCCAGCAGCGCGAAGGACGGGGACAATAATTCACCCCTCCACTTT.

This chain joins TRBV25-1 and TRBJ2-1; TRBD2 agrees at 7 bases. The CDR3 extends over 15 amino acids. After removal of 6 bases from V and 8 bases from J, the junction contained 13 bases not matched to a gene. Looked up from germline, CDR1 is MGHDK and CDR2 is SYGVNS. The CDR3 protein is CASSQGLADTHEQFF. The CDR3 bases are TGTGCCAGCAGCCAAGGCCTAGCGGATACACATGAGCAGTTCTTC.